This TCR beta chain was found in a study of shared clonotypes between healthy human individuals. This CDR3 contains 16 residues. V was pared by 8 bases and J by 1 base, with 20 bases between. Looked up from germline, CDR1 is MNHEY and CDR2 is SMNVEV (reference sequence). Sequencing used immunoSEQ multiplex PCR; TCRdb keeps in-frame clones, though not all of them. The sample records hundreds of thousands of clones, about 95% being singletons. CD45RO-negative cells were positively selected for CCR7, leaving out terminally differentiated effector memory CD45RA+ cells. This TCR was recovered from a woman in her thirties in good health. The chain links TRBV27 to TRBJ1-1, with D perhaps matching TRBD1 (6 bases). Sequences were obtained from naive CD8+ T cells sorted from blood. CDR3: CASSNTAGEKNTEAFF. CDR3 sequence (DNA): TGTGCCAGCTCAAACACGGCAGGGGAAAAGAACACTGAAGCTTTCTTT.